Listed below are T cell receptor beta chains from one sample, sequenced in a study of blood T cell repertoires in COVID-19. This table comes from immunoSEQ multiplex PCR, and its TCRdb copy is limited to in-frame clones, with some not included. This sample has some 150,000 clones, with just over 85% found just once. Sequenced: peripheral blood. These TCRs come from a man aged 65-85 years with acute or convalescent COVID-19. The CDR3 runs from the conserved cysteine through the conserved F or W. The order of the fields is D gene, J gene, clone size, V gene, CDR3 protein, CDR3 DNA. The D gene is left open where the match is weak. The size of a clone is reported for some rows only, either as once, few or many, or as a class for expanded clones.

D: NA
J: TRBJ1-3
size: NA
V: TRBV10-3
CDR3: CAIREDTYSGNTIYF
DNA: TGTGCCATCAGGGAGGACACCTACTCTGGAAACACCATATATTTT

D: TRBD2
J: TRBJ2-3
size: NA
V: TRBV9
CDR3: CASSGLAAITDTQYF
DNA: TGTGCCAGCAGTGGACTAGCGGCCATCACAGATACGCAGTATTTT

D: TRBD2
J: TRBJ2-1
size: NA
V: TRBV4-3
CDR3: CASGRGLAPEQFF
DNA: TGCGCCAGCGGCCGAGGACTAGCGCCGGAGCAGTTCTTC

D: NA
J: TRBJ2-1
size: NA
V: TRBV2
CDR3: CASSSVPEQFF
DNA: TGTGCCAGCAGCTCGGTCCCTGAGCAGTTCTTC

D: NA
J: TRBJ2-3
size: NA
V: TRBV13
CDR3: CASSPLRGNTQYF
DNA: TGTGCCAGCAGCCCTCTTAGGGGAAATACGCAGTATTTT

D: TRBD1
J: TRBJ2-5
size: once
V: TRBV9
CDR3: CASSVEQGAWETQYF
DNA: TGTGCCAGCAGCGTAGAACAGGGGGCATGGGAGACCCAGTACTTC

D: NA
J: TRBJ2-3
size: NA
V: TRBV9
CDR3: CASSGGQSTDTQYF
DNA: TGTGCCAGCAGCGGTGGACAGAGCACAGATACGCAGTATTTT

D: NA
J: TRBJ1-5
size: few
V: TRBV5-6
CDR3: CASSLRGIGNQPQHF
DNA: TGTGCCAGCAGCTTGCGAGGGATCGGCAATCAGCCCCAGCATTTT

D: TRBD1
J: TRBJ1-1
size: NA
V: TRBV19
CDR3: CASSRQGVGTEAFF
DNA: TGTGCCAGTAGTAGACAGGGTGTTGGCACTGAAGCTTTCTTT

D: TRBD1
J: TRBJ2-7
size: once
V: TRBV4-3
CDR3: CASSQDQGTGVGEQYF
DNA: TGCGCCAGCAGCCAAGATCAGGGGACAGGGGTGGGAGAGCAGTACTTC

D: TRBD1
J: TRBJ2-7
size: NA
V: TRBV11-3
CDR3: CASSLGAGGSYEQYF
DNA: TGTGCCAGCAGCTTAGGGGCAGGGGGCTCCTACGAGCAGTACTTC

D: NA
J: TRBJ2-4
size: NA
V: TRBV5-6
CDR3: CASSLGLLDIQYF
DNA: TGTGCCAGCAGCTTGGGACTACTCGACATTCAGTACTTC

D: TRBD2
J: TRBJ2-1
size: once
V: TRBV28
CDR3: CASRGLAGGRSYNEQFF
DNA: TGTGCCAGCAGAGGACTAGCGGGAGGGCGATCCTACAATGAGCAGTTCTTC

D: TRBD1
J: TRBJ1-5
size: NA
V: TRBV5-6
CDR3: CASSTSDREYQPQHF
DNA: TGTGCCAGCAGCACCTCGGACAGGGAATATCAGCCCCAGCATTTT

D: TRBD2
J: TRBJ2-2
size: NA
V: TRBV27
CDR3: CASSRRTSSNTGELFF
DNA: TGTGCCAGCAGTCGCCGGACTAGCTCGAACACCGGGGAGCTGTTTTTT

D: NA
J: TRBJ1-1
size: NA
V: TRBV7-6
CDR3: CASSLSPPGANTEAFF
DNA: TGTGCCAGCAGTCTCTCCCCACCTGGGGCGAACACTGAAGCTTTCTTT

D: TRBD1
J: TRBJ2-2
size: NA
V: TRBV9
CDR3: CASSVRSGTGINTGELFF
DNA: TGTGCCAGCAGCGTCCGATCGGGGACAGGGATTAACACCGGGGAGCTGTTTTTT

D: TRBD2
J: TRBJ2-2
size: once
V: TRBV5-1
CDR3: CASSVTSGATGELFF
DNA: TGCGCCAGCAGCGTAACTAGCGGGGCCACCGGGGAGCTGTTTTTT

D: TRBD2
J: TRBJ2-1
size: many
V: TRBV6-6
CDR3: CASRGTSGSYNEQFF
DNA: TGTGCCAGCAGAGGGACTAGCGGGAGCTACAATGAGCAGTTCTTC

D: TRBD2
J: TRBJ2-7
size: NA
V: TRBV5-5
CDR3: CASSGLAGRSYEQYF
DNA: TGTGCCAGCAGCGGACTAGCGGGAAGATCCTACGAGCAGTACTTC

D: NA
J: TRBJ2-7
size: NA
V: TRBV11-2
CDR3: CASSLPGTTYEQYF
DNA: TGTGCCAGCAGCTTGCCCGGGACAACCTACGAGCAGTACTTC

D: TRBD1
J: TRBJ2-6
size: NA
V: TRBV18
CDR3: CASSDGQGTGANVLTF
DNA: TGTGCCAGCTCAGACGGACAGGGGACTGGGGCCAACGTCCTGACTTTC

D: TRBD2
J: TRBJ2-3
size: NA
V: TRBV2
CDR3: CASRVGLAGGDTQYF
DNA: TGTGCCAGCAGGGTGGGACTAGCTGGCGGAGATACGCAGTATTTT

D: NA
J: TRBJ1-5
size: NA
V: TRBV6-5
CDR3: CASRADYSNQPQHF
DNA: TGTGCCAGCCGGGCAGACTATAGCAATCAGCCCCAGCATTTT

D: TRBD1
J: TRBJ2-1
size: NA
V: TRBV9
CDR3: CASSVVLGGDEQFF
DNA: TGTGCCAGCAGCGTAGTGTTAGGGGGCGATGAGCAGTTCTTC

D: TRBD1
J: TRBJ1-2
size: once
V: TRBV6-2/TRBV6-3
CDR3: CASSSGTAATNYGYTF
DNA: TGTGCCAGCAGCTCTGGGACAGCCGCTACTAACTATGGCTACACCTTC

D: TRBD2
J: TRBJ2-1
size: once
V: TRBV5-4
CDR3: CASSSGLARYNEQFF
DNA: TGTGCCAGCAGCTCGGGACTAGCGAGGTACAATGAGCAGTTCTTC

D: TRBD1
J: TRBJ1-6
size: few
V: TRBV4-1
CDR3: CASSPYPRDRSSPLHF
DNA: TGCGCCAGCAGCCCTTACCCCCGGGACAGGAGTTCACCCCTCCACTTT

D: NA
J: TRBJ1-1
size: NA
V: TRBV24-1
CDR3: CATSDGQLNTEAFF
DNA: TGTGCCACCAGTGATGGACAGTTGAACACTGAAGCTTTCTTT

D: TRBD1
J: TRBJ1-4
size: NA
V: TRBV6-5
CDR3: CASRSGTGYEKLFF
DNA: TGTGCCAGCAGGTCCGGGACAGGGTATGAAAAACTGTTTTTT

D: NA
J: TRBJ1-6
size: NA
V: TRBV6-1
CDR3: CASSELTVYNSPLHF
DNA: TGTGCCAGCAGTGAGCTGACAGTCTATAATTCACCCCTCCACTTT

D: NA
J: TRBJ1-1
size: NA
V: TRBV5-1
CDR3: CASSPTALMNTEAFF
DNA: TGCGCCAGCAGCCCGACAGCTCTTATGAACACTGAAGCTTTCTTT

D: TRBD1
J: TRBJ2-1
size: NA
V: TRBV3-1/TRBV3-2
CDR3: CASSHRTGAITYNEQFF
DNA: TGTGCCAGCAGCCATAGGACAGGGGCGATTACCTACAATGAGCAGTTCTTC

D: NA
J: TRBJ2-2
size: NA
V: TRBV7-7
CDR3: CASSLARNTGELFF
DNA: TGTGCTAGCAGCTTAGCGCGGAACACCGGGGAGCTGTTTTTT

D: TRBD1
J: TRBJ2-1
size: once
V: TRBV24-1
CDR3: CATSDFPTGPSYNEQFF
DNA: TGTGCCACCAGTGATTTTCCGACAGGGCCCTCCTACAATGAGCAGTTCTTC

D: TRBD1
J: TRBJ1-1
size: NA
V: TRBV5-1
CDR3: CASSQMTGAGITEAFF
DNA: TGCGCCAGCAGCCAGATGACAGGGGCCGGGATCACTGAAGCTTTCTTT

D: NA
J: TRBJ1-2
size: NA
V: TRBV9
CDR3: CASSVGGVSYGYTF
DNA: TGTGCCAGCAGCGTAGGGGGGGTCTCCTATGGCTACACCTTC

D: TRBD1
J: TRBJ2-3
size: NA
V: TRBV4-3
CDR3: CASSQGRTGARDTQYF
DNA: TGCGCCAGCAGCCAAGGGAGGACAGGGGCGCGCGATACGCAGTATTTT

D: NA
J: TRBJ2-2
size: few
V: TRBV5-4
CDR3: CASSGGQNTGELFF
DNA: TGTGCCAGCAGCGGGGGACAGAACACCGGGGAGCTGTTTTTT

D: TRBD1
J: TRBJ1-4
size: NA
V: TRBV5-1
CDR3: CASSAPGQGATNEKLFF
DNA: TGCGCCAGCAGCGCCCCGGGACAGGGGGCAACTAATGAAAAACTGTTTTTT

D: TRBD1
J: TRBJ2-3
size: NA
V: TRBV29-1
CDR3: CSVDLGTGWEGDTQYF
DNA: TGCAGCGTAGACCTCGGGACAGGGTGGGAGGGAGATACGCAGTATTTT

D: NA
J: TRBJ2-3
size: NA
V: TRBV7-2
CDR3: CASSAGLSTDTQYF
DNA: TGTGCCAGCAGCGCGGGACTTAGCACAGATACGCAGTATTTT

D: TRBD2
J: TRBJ2-1
size: NA
V: TRBV5-4
CDR3: CASRGTSGNYEQFF
DNA: TGTGCCAGCCGCGGGACTAGCGGGAACTATGAGCAGTTCTTC

D: NA
J: TRBJ1-4
size: NA
V: TRBV4-1
CDR3: CASSQGALTNEKLFF
DNA: TGCGCCAGCAGCCAGGGGGCGCTTACTAATGAAAAACTGTTTTTT

D: TRBD2
J: TRBJ2-1
size: once
V: TRBV2
CDR3: CASSETGTSGRRSYNEQFF
DNA: TGTGCCAGCAGCGAAACCGGGACTAGCGGGAGAAGGTCCTACAATGAGCAGTTCTTC

D: TRBD1
J: TRBJ2-2
size: NA
V: TRBV6-5
CDR3: CASRRDRVETGELFF
DNA: TGTGCCAGCAGGAGGGACAGGGTGGAAACCGGGGAGCTGTTTTTT

D: TRBD2
J: TRBJ2-3
size: NA
V: TRBV5-4
CDR3: CASSSLGTSGASSTDTQYF
DNA: TGTGCCAGCAGCTCGTTAGGGACTAGCGGGGCCTCTAGCACAGATACGCAGTATTTT

D: NA
J: TRBJ1-2
size: NA
V: TRBV6-5
CDR3: CASSPRRRDHYGYTF
DNA: TGTGCCAGCAGTCCCCGGAGGAGGGACCACTATGGCTACACCTTC

D: TRBD2
J: TRBJ2-1
size: NA
V: TRBV4-2
CDR3: CASSLGLAGVGAYNEQFF
DNA: TGTGCCAGCAGCCTGGGACTAGCGGGAGTAGGAGCCTACAATGAGCAGTTCTTC

D: NA
J: TRBJ2-1
size: NA
V: TRBV5-1
CDR3: CASSLEVTTGNEQFF
DNA: TGCGCCAGCAGCTTGGAAGTGACTACGGGCAATGAGCAGTTCTTC

D: TRBD2
J: TRBJ2-7
size: NA
V: TRBV6-2/TRBV6-3
CDR3: CASSYSATGLALSSYEQYF
DNA: TGTGCCAGCAGTTACTCGGCAACGGGACTAGCGTTGAGCTCCTACGAGCAGTACTTC